The next 20 T cell receptor beta chains were all read from a single sample in a study of T cell clonality in common variable immunodeficiency. Study results and caveats: Reportedly, TCR beta sequences from common variable immunodeficiency showed fewer deletions and N-nucleotide insertions.

Their specific antigens are unknown. The data were produced by immunoSEQ multiplex PCR, yet TCRdb's version contains in-frame clones alone and is incomplete. This record lists about 26,000 clones, none seen once only, and the top ten clones contain roughly 22%. The specimen was peripheral blood mononuclear cells. The source is a human donor with common variable immunodeficiency.

This clone was observed at least ten times. The read ends 3 residues shy of where the CDR3 ends; the end is completed using the germline J gene. V and J are TRBV7-2 and TRBJ1-6; 10 bases match TRBD1. V gave up 1 base and J gave up 9 bases; unmatched junction bases: 0. The CDR3 contains 14 residues. In germline, CDR1 is SGHTA, CDR2 FQGNSA. CDR3 loop: CASSLGTGGSPLHF. The sequenced CDR3 bases are TGTGCCAGCAGCTTAGGGACAGGGGGTTCACCC.

This clone was observed many times. The read is 3 residues too short to cover the CDR3 end, so that end is filled in from the germline J gene. The chain joins TRBV28 to TRBJ2-7, with D possibly being TRBD1 (6 bases). The V end was cut by 6 bases, the J end by 0 bases, with 15 bases between. The CDR3 extends over 15 amino acids. Germline V gene sequence: CDR1 MDHEN, CDR2 SYDVKM. The sequenced part of the CDR3 DNA is TGTGCCAGCAGAAGTCAGGGGTCGGGCTCCTACGAG. Protein sequence: CASRSQGSGSYE. The complete CDR3 sequence is CASRSQGSGSYEQYF. Based on the CDR3 plus reference TRBV28 and TRBJ2-7, the full variable domain is DVKVTQSSRYLVKRTGEKVFLECVQDMDHENMFWYRQDPGLGLRLIYFSYDVKMKEKGDIPEGYSVSREKKERFSLILESASTNQTSMYLCASRSQGSGSYEQYFGPGTRLTVT.

Ten or more counts support this clone. The read stops 3 residues short of the end of the CDR3; the missing end is completed from the germline J gene. The chain joins TRBV20-1 to TRBJ2-5; the D gene could be TRBD1 or TRBD2 (6 bases each). The V gene's germline CDR1 is DFQATT and CDR2 SNEGSKA (reference sequence). The length of the CDR3 is 14 residues. The V and J ends lost 1 base and 2 bases respectively, with 11 bases between them. The CDR3 reads CSARVGGGQETQYF. CDR3 bases read: TGCAGTGCTAGAGTCGGAGGGGGTCAAGAGACC.

At least ten counts were recorded for this clone. The read stops 3 residues short of the end of the CDR3; the missing end is completed from the germline J gene. The V call is TRBV4-1, the J call TRBJ1-6; D is unclear. The germline V gene encodes CDR1 MGHRA and CDR2 YSYEKL. The CDR3 has 15 residues. V lost 0 bases, J lost 6 bases, and 9 bases lay in between. CDR3 amino acids: CASSQEALRNSPLHF. Partial CDR3 DNA: TGCGCCAGCAGCCAAGAAGCACTACGTAATTCACCC.

Details on this clone: The read halts 3 residues ahead of the CDR3 end, with the missing end drawn from the germline J gene. The chain uses TRBV18 and TRBJ2-2, with 8 bases lining up with TRBD1. The ends lost 5 bases at V and 5 bases at J; junction bases unmatched: 10. The germline CDR1 and CDR2 sequences are KGHSH and LQKENI. The CDR3 is 16 residues long. The CDR3 DNA, read in part, is TGTGCCAGCTCAATCGCCGGACAGGGCGGGACCGGGGAG. Encoded protein: CASSIAGQGGTGE. The entire CDR3 is CASSIAGQGGTGELFF.

With regard to this clone: The CDR3 end falls 3 residues outside the read, so it is completed with the germline J gene. The chain links TRBV6-1 to TRBJ2-5, with 8 bases identical to TRBD1. J was trimmed by 7 bases and V by 4 bases; bases with no gene match: 14. Germline lookup yields CDR1 MNHNS and CDR2 SASEGT. The length of the CDR3 is 16 residues. The CDR3 bases that were read are TGTGCCAGCAGTGTAAGTCCGGGACAGGCCCTCGGGACC. It yields the protein CASSVSPGQALGT. The complete CDR3 protein is CASSVSPGQALGTQYF.

Concerning this clone: The CDR3 extends 3 residues past the end of the read, so its final part is completed from the germline J gene. The rearrangement uses TRBV13 and TRBJ2-1; possible D gene TRBD1, 6 bases. The ends were cut back, 2 bases at V and 6 bases at J, with 14 bases in the middle. Per the germline V gene, CDR1 is PRHDT and CDR2 is FYEKMQ (reference sequence). CDR3 length: 15 residues. The covered CDR3 bases are TGTGCCAGCAGCTTATGGGTGGGACATGGCAATGAG. This translates into CASSLWVGHGNE. The complete CDR3 reads CASSLWVGHGNEQFF.

This clone appeared many times. The read falls 3 residues short of the CDR3 end, and the missing part is taken from the germline J gene. The chain has TRBV6-2 or TRBV6-3 and TRBJ1-2; 7 nucleotides line up with TRBD1. CDR3 length: 13 amino acids. With V trimmed by 5 bases and J by 7 bases, 7 bases remained unmatched. Germline-derived CDR1 and CDR2 are MNHEY and SVGEGT. The covered CDR3 bases are TGTGCCAGCAGTCATACAGGGGATAGTGGC. Protein: CASSHTGDSG. The CDR3 reads in full as CASSHTGDSGYTF.

This clone came up many times. The observed sequence ends 3 residues before the CDR3 terminus, with the missing tail filled in from the germline J gene. This chain joins TRBV13 and TRBJ2-5; D is ambiguous. Between the trimmed V and J ends, which lost 9 bases and 7 bases, there was a span of 6 bases. Germline assignment: CDR1 PRHDT and CDR2 FYEKMQ (reference sequence). The CDR3 is made up of 9 amino acids. The chain's CDR3 is CASPGTQYF. The part of the CDR3 DNA that was read is TGTGCCAGTCCGGGGACC.

Concerning this clone itself: The read comes to an end 3 residues before the CDR3 does, leaving the germline J gene to fill in the end. This chain joins TRBV20-1 and TRBJ2-7, with 9 bases fitting TRBD2. Germline loops: CDR1 DFQATT, CDR2 SNEGSKA (reference sequence). V dropped 6 bases and J dropped 2; count of bases not matched to a gene: 8. The CDR3 length is 14 residues. The CDR3 bases that were read are TGCAGTGCAAGCCAGCGGGGGGCCGCCTACGAG. The encoded protein is CSASQRGAAYE. In full, the CDR3 is CSASQRGAAYEQYF.

Concerning this clone itself: The observed sequence ends 3 residues before the CDR3 terminus, with the missing tail filled in from the germline J gene. The J gene is TRBJ2-7, the V gene TRBV5-5; the D is unclear. CDR3 length equals 15 residues. The V gene's germline CDR1 is SGHKS and CDR2 YYEKEE (reference sequence). The V end was cut by 0 bases, the J end by 4 bases, with 14 bases between. Here the CDR3 reads CASSLVLFAAYEQYF. The CDR3 DNA, read in part, is TGTGCCAGCAGCTTGGTACTATTCGCGGCATACGAG.

This clone was seen ten or more times. The CDR3 is cut off 3 residues early in the read; its end comes from the germline J gene. This rearrangement joins TRBV4-2 to TRBJ2-1; 8 bases fit TRBD1. Per germline, CDR1 LGHNA and CDR2 YNFKEQ. This CDR3 region has 14 residues. With V trimmed by 6 bases and J by 8 bases, 9 bases remained unmatched. The CDR3 sequence is CASSHGTGSDEQFF. The sequenced part of the CDR3 DNA is TGTGCCAGCAGTCACGGGACAGGTAGCGATGAG.

This clone was seen many times. The CDR3 end falls 3 residues outside the read, so it is completed with the germline J gene. The chain is built from TRBV29-1 and TRBJ1-2; weak D call: TRBD1 (5 bases). The V gene's germline CDR1 is SQVTM and CDR2 ANQGSEA. The CDR3 has 11 amino acids. Trimming pared 7 bases from V and 3 bases from J, leaving 9 bases between. The CDR3 sequence: CSAPTDYGYTF. Partial CDR3 DNA: TGCAGCGCTCCGACAGACTATGGC. The complete variable domain, with remaining parts taken from reference TRBV29-1 and TRBJ1-2, reads SAVISQKPSRDICQRGTSLTIQCQVDSQVTMMFWYRQQPGQSLTLIATANQGSEATYESGFVIDKFPISRPNLTFSTLTVSNMSPEDSSIYLCSAPTDYGYTFGSGTRLTVV.

This clone was seen many times. Sequencing ends 3 residues short of the CDR3 end; the germline J gene provides the rest. The rearrangement uses TRBV19 and TRBJ1-1; the match to TRBD1 covers 9 bases. The J segment lost 7 bases and the V segment lost 9 bases, leaving 9 bases of the junction unmatched. Germline CDR1 is LNHDA and CDR2 is SQIVND (reference sequence). The CDR3 is 13 amino acids. The CDR3 bases that were read are TGTGCCAGCACGGGACAGGGTTTCCTTGAA. Translated: CASTGQGFLE. The whole CDR3 sequence reads CASTGQGFLEAFF.

This clone was recorded at least ten times. Sequencing ends 3 residues short of the CDR3 end; the germline J gene provides the rest. The rearrangement joins TRBV18 to TRBJ2-2; 7 bases are shared with TRBD1. Germline assignment: CDR1 KGHSH and CDR2 LQKENI. This CDR3 contains 15 residues. Trimming cost V 6 bases and J 3 bases; bases outside gene matches: 7. CDR3 bases read: TGTGCCAGCTCCTTCGACAGGGTCTACACCGGGGAG. Its translation is CASSFDRVYTGE. The full CDR3 protein is CASSFDRVYTGELFF.

This clone has more than one count but fewer than ten. Read data end 3 residues before the CDR3 end; the end is taken from the germline J gene. The rearrangement links TRBV5-3 to TRBJ2-1; 7 positions agree with TRBD2. TRBV5-3 is designated an ORF whose function remains uncertain. J lost 8 bases, V lost 2 bases, and 4 bases had no gene match. This CDR3 has 13 amino acids. The CDR3 DNA, read in part, is TGTGCCAGAAGCTTCCTAGCGGCCTATGAG. Translated, it gives CARSFLAAYE. The complete CDR3 protein is CARSFLAAYEQFF.

This clone came up many times. The CDR3 end lies 3 residues beyond the end of the read and is filled in from the germline J gene. The chain combines TRBV5-4 with TRBJ1-1, with D possibly matching TRBD1 (6 bases). Germline CDR1 SGHNT, CDR2 YYREEE (reference sequence). Trimming removed 0 bases from V and 1 base from J, with 13 bases in between. The CDR3 is made up of 16 amino acids. The CDR3 loop reads CASSLGQGRGNTEAFF. Partial CDR3 DNA: TGTGCCAGCAGCTTGGGTCAGGGGAGAGGGAACACTGAA.

This clone was seen ten or more times. With the read ending 3 residues before the CDR3 end, the germline J gene is used to fill in that end. The chain links TRBV10-3 to TRBJ2-2, with TRBD1 matching 8 bases. Trimming cost V 5 bases and J 6 bases; bases outside gene matches: 5. From germline, CDR1 is ENHRY and CDR2 SYGVKD. The CDR3 contains 14 residues. CDR3 protein: CAISPGQDSGELFF. Incomplete CDR3 DNA: TGTGCCATCAGTCCGGGACAGGACTCCGGGGAG.

This clone appeared many times. With the read ending 3 residues before the CDR3 end, the germline J gene is used to fill in that end. The J gene is TRBJ2-2, the V gene TRBV18, with TRBD1 matching 10 bases. The CDR3 runs to 15 residues. Unmatched junction bases numbered 2, after V lost 4 bases and J lost 3 bases. Per the germline V gene, CDR1 is KGHSH and CDR2 is LQKENI. CDR3 DNA, as far as it was read: TGTGCCAGCTCACTCGGACAGGGGGACACCGGGGAG. It is translated as CASSLGQGDTGE. The whole CDR3 reads CASSLGQGDTGELFF.

Many counts were recorded for this clone. Incomplete CDR3 DNA: TGCGCCAGCAGCCAGGACATGGATTACGAG. It codes for CASSQDMDYE. The entire CDR3 reads CASSQDMDYEQYF. This sequence joins TRBV5-1 and TRBJ2-7; a weak D match, TRBD1 (5 bases). The read ends 3 residues early relative to the CDR3; the germline J gene fills the gap. Germline V gene sequence: CDR1 SGHRS, CDR2 YFSETQ. Trimming cost V 4 bases and J 4 bases, with 12 bases left between them. CDR3 length: 13 residues.